The 13 T cell receptor beta chains below were found in one sample sequenced in a study of cytomegalovirus exposure and HLA in healthy donors (dated by TCRdb to 2017 to 2019). The library was generated by the immunoSEQ multiplex PCR assay. A mixture of 60 forward primers for TCR Vbeta segments and 13 reverse primers for TCR Jbeta segments was used in the multiplex PCR. TCRdb took over this immuneACCESS table, retaining in-frame rearrangements with V and J assigned. Such tables are incomplete; in checked studies, under half of the missing clones stem from an unresolved V gene, and the remainder is unexplained. The table kept for this sample lists about 110,000 clones. Approximately 6.8% of the sample comes from the top ten. The specimen was PBMCs. Receptors were obtained from a man in his forties or fifties in good health and CMV-seropositive.

The chain joins TRBV10-3 to TRBJ1-3, with TRBD1 matching over 8 bases. The V segment lost 4 bases and the J segment 2 bases; nucleotides outside the gene matches: 4. The CDR3 runs to 15 residues. From germline, CDR1 is ENHRY and CDR2 SYGVKD. The CDR3 nucleotides read TGTGCCATCAGTGGCAGGGGGCTTACTGGAAACACCATATATTTT. Protein sequence: CAISGRGLTGNTIYF.

The rearrangement links TRBV5-1 to TRBJ2-3; D perhaps matches TRBD2 (5 bases). Germline V gene data show CDR1 as SGHRS and CDR2 as YFSETQ. This CDR3 contains 14 residues. The V and J ends lost 4 bases and 4 bases respectively, with 13 bases between them. CDR3 sequence (DNA): TGCGCCAGCAGCACGGGAATTTCCGCAGATACGCAGTATTTT. This encodes CASSTGISADTQYF.

The chain links TRBV7-2 to TRBJ1-1; D is unresolved. The V and J ends lost 5 bases and 0 bases respectively, with 7 bases between them. Germline V gene data show CDR1 as SGHTA and CDR2 as FQGNSA. The CDR3 is 13 residues long. This CDR3 reads CASSRVLNTEAFF. In DNA form, the CDR3 reads TGTGCCAGCAGCCGGGTCTTGAACACTGAAGCTTTCTTT.

This chain links TRBV7-2 with TRBJ2-7; a possible D gene is TRBD2 (5 bases). V was cut by 5 bases and J by 5 bases, with 10 bases left in between. Germline loops: CDR1 SGHTA, CDR2 FQGNSA. The CDR3 runs to 12 residues. DNA of the CDR3: TGTGCCAGCAGCGGCGTCGGGAACGAGCAGTACTTC. Translation: CASSGVGNEQYF.

V gene TRBV28 combines with J gene TRBJ2-3, with a weak D call TRBD1 (5 bases). The germline V gene encodes CDR1 MDHEN and CDR2 SYDVKM. The CDR3 extends over 16 amino acids. Trimming took 6 bases from V and 3 from J, leaving 19 bases between them. CDR3 sequence reads: CASSIFGATGTDTQYF. In DNA, the CDR3 is TGTGCCAGCAGCATTTTTGGTGCAACAGGTACAGATACGCAGTATTTT.

DNA of the CDR3: TGCGCCAGCAGTCCGGACGGGGGACTCGGAAACACCATATATTTT. This sequence encodes CASSPDGGLGNTIYF. The J gene is TRBJ1-3, the V gene TRBV10-1; D is possibly TRBD1 (5 bases). This CDR3 has 15 amino acids. V lost 5 bases, J lost 4 bases, and 15 bases lay in between. Germline V gives CDR1 WNHNN, CDR2 SYGVQD (reference sequence).

The CDR3 loop reads CASSGTFKPDTQYF. The CDR3 region has the DNA TGCGCCAGCAGTGGGACTTTCAAGCCAGATACGCAGTATTTT. V gene TRBV10-1 combines with J gene TRBJ2-3; D is possibly TRBD2 (5 bases). Germline V lookup: CDR1 WNHNN, CDR2 SYGVQD (reference sequence). Trimming cost V 4 bases and J 4 bases, with 12 bases left between them. The CDR3 is 14 amino acids.

V is TRBV5-8 and J is TRBJ2-1; D remains ambiguous. V lost 0 bases and J 7 bases, leaving 5 bases between the germline ends. CDR3 size: 12 residues. Germline values: CDR1 SGHTS, CDR2 YDEGEE. The CDR3 sequence: CASSLAVNEQFF. The CDR3 DNA sequence: TGTGCCAGCAGCTTGGCAGTGAATGAGCAGTTCTTC.

V is TRBV7-2 and J is TRBJ2-7, with a weak D call TRBD2 (6 bases). Trimming stripped 3 bases from V and 3 bases from J, with 9 bases between. Germline V gene data show CDR1 as SGHTA and CDR2 as FQGNSA. The CDR3 totals 13 residues. CDR3 nucleotide sequence: TGTGCCAGCAGCTTGGGACTCGACTACGAGCAGTACTTC. Its protein product is CASSLGLDYEQYF.

The V call is TRBV28, the J call TRBJ2-7, with 7 bases lining up with TRBD1. Germline values: CDR1 MDHEN, CDR2 SYDVKM. With V trimmed by 8 bases and J by 1 base, 11 bases remained unmatched. This CDR3 spans 15 amino acids. This chain's CDR3 is CASGVGQSFSYEQYF. The CDR3 DNA follows: TGTGCCAGCGGGGTGGGACAGAGCTTTTCCTACGAGCAGTACTTC.

V gene TRBV30 combines with J gene TRBJ1-2; 8 bases fit TRBD1. V trimming: 4 bases; J trimming: 6 bases; junction bases outside the gene matches: 7. The length of the CDR3 is 13 residues. From germline, CDR1 is GTSNPN and CDR2 SVGIG (reference sequence). The CDR3 spells CAWTSDRVHGYTF. CDR3 nucleotides: TGTGCCTGGACCTCGGACAGGGTACATGGCTACACCTTC.

The rearrangement uses TRBV6-5 and TRBJ1-2, with 7 bases fitting TRBD1. This CDR3 contains 15 residues. Unmatched junction bases numbered 6, after V lost 2 bases and J lost 3 bases. CDR1 MNHEY and CDR2 SVGAGI come from the germline V gene. The CDR3 DNA is TGTGCCAGCAGTTACGCCCGGGACAGAGACTATGGCTACACCTTC. Translated: CASSYARDRDYGYTF.

The chain couples TRBV5-1 to TRBJ2-3; TRBD2 matches at 9 bases. The CDR3 runs to 16 residues. CDR1 is SGHRS and CDR2 is YFSETQ in the germline V gene. With 4 bases clipped from V and 6 bases from J, the junction kept 12 bases outside the gene matches. CDR3 nucleotide sequence: TGCGCCAGCAGCCCGGACGGGCTAGCGGGGAGGGATACGCAGTATTTT. This sequence encodes CASSPDGLAGRDTQYF.